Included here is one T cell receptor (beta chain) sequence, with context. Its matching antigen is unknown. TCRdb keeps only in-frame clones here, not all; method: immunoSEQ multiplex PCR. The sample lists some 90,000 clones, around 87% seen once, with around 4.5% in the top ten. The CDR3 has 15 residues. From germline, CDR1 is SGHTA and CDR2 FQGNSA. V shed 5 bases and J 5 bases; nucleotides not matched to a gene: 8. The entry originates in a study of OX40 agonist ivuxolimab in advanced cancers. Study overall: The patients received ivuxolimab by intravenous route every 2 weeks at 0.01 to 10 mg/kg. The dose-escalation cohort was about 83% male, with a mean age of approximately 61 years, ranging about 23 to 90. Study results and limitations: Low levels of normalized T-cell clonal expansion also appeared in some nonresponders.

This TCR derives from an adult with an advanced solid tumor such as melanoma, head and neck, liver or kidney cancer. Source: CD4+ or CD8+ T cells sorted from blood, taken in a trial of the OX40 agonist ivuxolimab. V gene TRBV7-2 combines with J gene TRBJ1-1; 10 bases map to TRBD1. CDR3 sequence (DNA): TGTGCCAGCAGCCTTCCGGGACAGGGGTTAACTGAAGCTTTCTTT. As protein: CASSLPGQGLTEAFF.